The next 18 T cell receptor beta chains were all read from a single sample in a study of CD8 T cells in Susac syndrome. Random hexamers primed reverse transcription of about 0.45 to 1 ug RNA. One entry per CDR3 protein results from TCRdb running MiXCR on the immunoSEQ multiplex PCR reads. The top ten hold approximately 0.11% of the sample, which has 130,000 or so distinct CDR3 sequences, 85% to 95% seen once. Sequencing was done on a sample of CD4+ T cells from PBMCs. The source is a human donor with multiple sclerosis.

The V gene is TRBV2, the J gene TRBJ2-2, with D tentatively TRBD1 or TRBD2 (6 bases each). This CDR3 is built from 15 residues. Trimming shortened V by 7 bases and J by 4 bases, and 16 bases separated the two germline ends. In germline, CDR1 is SNHLY, CDR2 FYNNEI. CDR3 region: CASTKGGLRTGELFF. As DNA, the CDR3 is TGTGCCAGCACCAAAGGGGGGTTGCGCACCGGGGAGCTGTTTTTT.

This rearrangement joins TRBV6-5 to TRBJ2-2; D is unresolved. The CDR3 has 11 residues. Germline V gives CDR1 MNHEY, CDR2 SVGAGI. V lost 6 bases and J 2 bases, leaving 1 base between the germline ends. The CDR3 nucleotides read TGTGCCAGCAGAAACACCGGGGAGCTGTTTTTT. Translating it yields CASRNTGELFF.

This clonotype has a handful of counts. The chain recombines TRBV12-3 or TRBV12-4 with TRBJ1-1, with 7 bases fitting TRBD1. There are 14 residues in the CDR3. The ends lost 5 bases at V and 1 base at J; junction bases unmatched: 4. CDR3 bases: TGTGCCAGCAGTCCCCACAGGGGGAACACTGAAGCTTTCTTT. It codes for CASSPHRGNTEAFF.

The V call is TRBV24-1, the J call TRBJ2-1; the D gene could be TRBD1 or TRBD2 (7 bases each). The ends were cut back, 0 bases at V and 5 bases at J, with 16 bases in the middle. The CDR3 is made up of 17 amino acids. Germline V gene sequence: CDR1 KGHDR, CDR2 SFDVKD. For the CDR3, the DNA is TGTGCCACCAGTGATTTGCGGGGGGCAGGGGGGAACAATGAGCAGTTCTTC. It encodes CATSDLRGAGGNNEQFF.

The CDR3 here is CASTLGLFNEQFF. The CDR3 coding sequence is TGTGCCAGTACATTGGGGCTGTTCAATGAGCAGTTCTTC. The chain is built from TRBV12-3 or TRBV12-4 and TRBJ2-1; weak D call: TRBD1 (5 bases). The CDR3 loop spans 13 amino acids. Trimming pared 9 bases from V and 6 bases from J, leaving 15 bases between.

The chain uses TRBV6-5 and TRBJ1-4, with D maybe TRBD1 (5 bases). Per the germline V gene, CDR1 is MNHEY and CDR2 is SVGAGI. The CDR3 is made up of 15 amino acids. V dropped 2 bases and J dropped 0 bases, with 7 bases sitting between them. The CDR3 DNA is TGTGCCAGCAGTTACGGGACGTCAACTAATGAAAAACTGTTTTTT. Its protein product is CASSYGTSTNEKLFF.

The chain has TRBV11-1 and TRBJ1-5; D unresolved. Germline lookup yields CDR1 SGHAT and CDR2 FQDESV (reference sequence). V was shortened by 5 bases and J by 3 bases, with 14 bases between the two germline ends. The CDR3 runs 15 residues. The CDR3 DNA sequence: TGTGCCAGCAGCCCCGACTCCAGCCACAATCAGCCCCAGCATTTT. It encodes CASSPDSSHNQPQHF.

The V and J genes are TRBV3-1 and TRBJ1-4; D is unresolved. CDR1 and CDR2 (germline): LGHDT, YNNKEL (reference sequence). The CDR3 covers 14 residues. V gave up 5 bases and J gave up 5 bases, with 12 bases separating them. The CDR3 DNA is TGTGCCAGCAGCGACGTGCGGGAGAATGAAAAACTGTTTTTT. Translating gives CASSDVRENEKLFF. The full variable domain, in which reference TRBV3-1 and TRBJ1-4 provide the parts outside the CDR3, is DTAVSQTPKYLVTQMGNDKSIKCEQNLGHDTMYWYKQDSKKFLKIMFSYNNKELIINETVPNRFSPKSPDKAHLNLHINSLELGDSAVYFCASSDVRENEKLFFGSGTQLSVL.

The V gene is TRBV20-1, the J gene TRBJ2-7, with a tentative D call TRBD1 (5 bases). The CDR3 extends over 15 amino acids. V was trimmed by 3 bases and J by 9 bases, leaving 24 bases between them. Germline CDR1 and CDR2: DFQATT and SNEGSKA (reference sequence). The chain's CDR3 is CSASDVLSASGRQYF. The CDR3 bases are TGCAGTGCTAGCGACGTCTTATCAGCGTCAGGGCGGCAGTACTTC.

The rearrangement uses TRBV2 and TRBJ2-5; 10 bases are a match to TRBD1. Germline values: CDR1 SNHLY, CDR2 FYNNEI. The junction had 6 bases not matched to a gene; V was cut back by 7 bases and J by 4 bases. The CDR3 has 14 residues. The DNA of the CDR3 is TGTGCCAGCATAAGGGACAGGGGCGGAGAGACCCAGTACTTC. Protein: CASIRDRGGETQYF.

The V gene is TRBV20-1, the J gene TRBJ2-5; D is ambiguous. V dropped 2 bases and J dropped 4 bases, with 8 bases sitting between them. Germline V gives CDR1 DFQATT, CDR2 SNEGSKA (reference sequence). CDR3 length equals 12 residues. The CDR3 protein is CSARPHGETQYF. The DNA of the CDR3 is TGCAGTGCTAGACCTCATGGAGAGACCCAGTACTTC.

The V call is TRBV28, the J call TRBJ2-1; D is possibly TRBD2 (5 bases). Germline assignment: CDR1 MDHEN and CDR2 SYDVKM. This CDR3 region has 15 residues. Between the trimmed V and J ends, which lost 4 bases and 6 bases, there was a span of 16 bases. CDR3 DNA: TGTGCCAGCAGTTCCGAAGGCCTCCGGGGCAATGAGCAGTTCTTC. As protein: CASSSEGLRGNEQFF. The whole variable domain, filled in from reference TRBV28 and TRBJ2-1, reads DVKVTQSSRYLVKRTGEKVFLECVQDMDHENMFWYRQDPGLGLRLIYFSYDVKMKEKGDIPEGYSVSREKKERFSLILESASTNQTSMYLCASSSEGLRGNEQFFGPGTRLTVL.

The chain is built from TRBV20-1 and TRBJ2-2, with a possible D match to TRBD2 (6 bases). Germline V lookup: CDR1 DFQATT, CDR2 SNEGSKA (reference sequence). The CDR3 contains 13 residues. V dropped 7 bases and J dropped 5 bases, with 14 bases sitting between them. The CDR3 spells CSGAGSRTGELFF. CDR3 nucleotides: TGCAGTGGCGCCGGGAGTCGAACCGGGGAGCTGTTTTTT.

J is TRBJ1-4 and V is TRBV12-3 or TRBV12-4; possible D gene TRBD1, 6 bases. The CDR3 is 16 amino acids. Deletions cut 5 bases from V and 6 bases from J, with 19 bases between. This CDR3 is CASSPRGRQNHEKLFF. The CDR3 DNA follows: TGTGCCAGCAGTCCCAGGGGCCGGCAGAACCATGAAAAACTGTTTTTT.

The chain is built from TRBV20-1 and TRBJ2-3; 12 bases are a match to TRBD2. The CDR3 extends over 18 amino acids. V lost 2 bases, J lost 3 bases, and 12 bases stayed unmatched. Germline CDR1 is DFQATT and CDR2 is SNEGSKA (reference sequence). CDR3 DNA sequence: TGCAGTGCTAGAAGAGGACTAGCGGGGTCGGGGTCTACAGATACGCAGTATTTT. Translation: CSARRGLAGSGSTDTQYF.

The chain couples TRBV7-2 to TRBJ2-3, with 9 bases aligning to TRBD2. Trimming at V came to 2 bases and at J to 2 bases, leaving 5 bases not matched to a gene. This CDR3 comprises 16 residues. Germline V CDR1 and CDR2: SGHTA, FQGNSA. CDR3 sequence reads: CASSLTPSGVTDTQYF. Here the CDR3 DNA reads TGTGCCAGCAGCTTAACCCCTAGCGGGGTCACAGATACGCAGTATTTT. The full variable domain, its missing parts supplied by reference TRBV7-2 and TRBJ2-3, is GAGVSQSPSNKVTEKGKDVELRCDPISGHTALYWYRQSLGQGLEFLIYFQGNSAPDKSGLPSDRFSAERTGGSVSTLTIQRTQQEDSAVYLCASSLTPSGVTDTQYFGPGTRLTVL.

The chain joins TRBV12-3 or TRBV12-4 to TRBJ2-3, with 7 bases matching TRBD1. The V segment lost 6 bases and the J segment 0 bases; nucleotides outside the gene matches: 0. The CDR3 totals 13 residues. The CDR3 nucleotides read TGTGCCAGCAGGGGACAGAGCACAGATACGCAGTATTTT. It encodes CASRGQSTDTQYF.

The chain has TRBV18 and TRBJ1-1; TRBD1 matches 7 bases. The CDR3 loop spans 14 amino acids. Germline assignment: CDR1 KGHSH and CDR2 LQKENI. The V gene end was trimmed by 1 base and the J gene end by 1 base; junction bases not matched to a gene: 0. The CDR3: CASSPQGANTEAFF. The DNA of the CDR3 is TGTGCCAGCTCACCACAGGGGGCGAACACTGAAGCTTTCTTT.